This T cell receptor beta chain appears in the sequencing data of a study of T cells in localized non-small cell lung cancer. The assay was immunoSEQ multiplex PCR, and TCRdb's table has in-frame clones only and misses some. The sample holds roughly 2,500 clones, 25% to 30% seen once. CDR1 is MNHGY, CDR2 SAAAGT, per germline. CDR3 length: 13 residues. Deletions cut 2 bases from V and 7 bases from J, with 11 bases between. The input for sequencing was normal lung tissue next to the tumor, taken before any cancer treatment. This sequence was found in a woman aged 40-75 years with stage II squamous cell lung carcinoma. V and J are TRBV6-8 and TRBJ1-2; D might be TRBD1 (5 bases). CDR3 nucleotides: TGTGCCAGCAGTTACGGAGGGGCGAGTGGCTACACCTTC. Its translation is CASSYGGASGYTF.